This T cell receptor (beta chain) appears in the sequencing data of a study of T cell responses to AZD1222 COVID-19 vaccine. Study-wide context: Pooling was applied to second doses at about 4 or about 12 weeks.

This CDR3 has 14 amino acids. Germline CDR1 reads MDHEN; CDR2 reads SYDVKM. Trimming removed 1 base at V and 9 bases at J, with 15 bases between. This table comes from immunoSEQ multiplex PCR, and its TCRdb copy is limited to in-frame clones, with some not included. Among 100,000 to 150,000 clones, approximately 85% were seen once, and the ten largest hold 5% to 7%. Study-wide results and limits: Rises in breadth and depth of Spike-specific TCRs came after two AZD1222 doses. Baseline seropositivity characterized only six or seven AZD1222 recipients. Of spike-specific TCRs, nearly half reportedly target regions left unmutated in variants.

This clone has ten or more counts. What it binds is not known. The clonotype was recovered from an adult in good health. Sample: peripheral blood, taken on day 0 of AZD1222 vaccination. This rearrangement joins TRBV28 to TRBJ1-1; TRBD1 is a possible D gene (5 bases). The CDR3 loop is CASSLYPRGQKAFF. CDR3 coding DNA: TGTGCCAGCAGTTTATACCCCCGGGGCCAAAAAGCTTTCTTT.